This T cell receptor (beta chain) comes out of a study of Ad26.COV2.S vaccination and SARS-CoV-2 variants. About the study: Each vaccinee took Ad26.COV2.S intramuscularly, once or twice 56 days apart. Broader study findings: Vaccinees displayed broader spike-specific TCR repertoires than placebo recipients.

Repertoires were generated with immunoSEQ multiplex PCR, while TCRdb's copy carries only in-frame clones and drops some. The table records 300,000 to 500,000 clones, approximately 91% of them present only once. Treatment denoted: roughly 18 received Ad26.COV2.S at low or high dose, single or two shots; a few received placebo; per-sample allocation not given. At day 63 after the first vaccine or placebo injection, samples were drawn. The CDR3 consists of 14 residues. V was shortened by 4 bases and J by 0 bases, with 7 bases between the two germline ends. Germline V gene lookup returns CDR1 MGHRA and CDR2 YSYEKL. As for this clone: What it recognizes is unknown.

This TCR was recovered from a person between 18 and 65 years old who received the Ad26.COV2.S COVID-19 vaccine or a placebo. The sample consisted of peripheral blood, taken in a trial of Ad26.COV2.S vaccine versus placebo. This rearrangement joins TRBV4-1 to TRBJ1-3; D unclear. CDR3 residues: CASSPASSGNTIYF. The CDR3 DNA sequence: TGCGCCAGCAGCCCAGCGAGCTCTGGAAACACCATATATTTT.